The subject of this entry is one T cell receptor (beta chain). Its antigen is still unknown. Base qualities are not recorded, but no much larger clone differs from it by a single base. This sample was included in a study of cytomegalovirus exposure and HLA in healthy donors (dated by TCRdb to 2017 to 2019). With regard to the full study: A later analysis indicated that the 90 to 150 validation repertoires were generated on the platform also employed for the approximately 690 repertoires of the first cohort. The study was designed to test whether signatures of past pathogen exposure could be identified by cataloging public T cell receptors. In addition to the first cohort of 500 to 850 subjects, a separate validation cohort of approximately 130 different subjects was used. The study combined high-throughput TCR immunosequencing, statistical association of individual TCRs with disease status, and machine learning to predict cytomegalovirus infection status.

Donors formed part of the validation cohort, which comprised about 130 subjects and was distinct from the first cohort of 666 subjects. Receptors were amplified or captured by the immunoSEQ multiplex PCR assay. In the paper's pipeline: A statistical classification framework was developed to diagnose cytomegalovirus status using the catalog of TCR beta chain sequences. TCRdb limited this immuneACCESS table to in-frame rearrangements with V and J called. A share of clones is missing; checked studies link under half to unresolved V genes, and the rest is unexplained. Clone size and V and J calls were adopted from that table, with D and trimming inferred from the DNA. In all, the sample holds roughly 190,000 clones, and more than 75% of those were seen once. Of the sample, less than 9.5% falls within the top ten clones. Results and caveats for the whole study, not just this receptor: Across donors, most TCR sequences were observed very rarely, whereas some public TCRs were present in many individuals. The classifier was reported to diagnose cytomegalovirus status with high specificity and sensitivity in both the original cohort and the validation cohort. A total of 164 TCR beta chains were listed by the study as associated with cytomegalovirus. Of the cluster scores, roughly 95% were above 0 in a later analysis, which found that TCRs clustered in the first cohort also tended to co-occur in the approximately 130 validation repertoires. The validation cohort had no HLA typing available for a later analysis, so co-occurrence within that cohort was assessed over all 120 or so repertoires. Three of the identified cytomegalovirus-associated TCR beta chains were confirmed in vitro to be specific for cytomegalovirus antigens. It was suggested by the authors that the approach could potentially be generalized to other disease states and immunological phenotypes.

Counted from cysteine to phenylalanine, this CDR3 has 15 amino acids. Only CDR3 DNA is held: 45 bases, read in frame from base 1. According to the germline V gene, CDR1 reads SGHDN and CDR2 reads FVKESK. Trimming removed 1 base from V and 5 bases from J, leaving 14 bases between the germline ends. The receptor chain draws on TRBV14 and TRBJ1-1; no D gene call is confident. This receptor was identified in a young man in good health and CMV-seropositive. The specimen sequenced was PBMCs. CDR3 region: CASSQGSSEGTEAFF. The nucleotide sequence is given as TGTGCCAGCAGCCAAGGATCGTCCGAGGGAACTGAAGCTTTCTTT. When the CDR3 is completed using the reference TRBV14 and TRBJ1-1 genes on either side, the full variable domain is EAGVTQFPSHSVIEKGQTVTLRCDPISGHDNLYWYRRVMGKEIKFLLHFVKESKQDESGMPNNRFLAERTGGTYSTLKVQPAELEDSGVYFCASSQGSSEGTEAFFGQGTRLTVV.